These 24 T cell receptor beta chains came from one sample sequenced in a study of T cells in Graves' hyperthyroidism and ophthalmopathy. Amplified regions were TCR beta CDR3 sequences from RNA transcripts. During a first-round RT-PCR of the TCR CDR3, the HTBI primer set was used. TCRdb passed the multiplex PCR reads through MiXCR, listing each CDR3 protein once. Here the sample spans about 260,000 distinct CDR3 sequences, 15% to 20% being singletons. Source material: blood. Every receptor here comes from a woman between 18 and 29 years old with Graves' ophthalmopathy.

The V gene is TRBV5-6, the J gene TRBJ2-6, with 8 bases matching TRBD1. CDR1 and CDR2 from the germline V gene are SGHDT and YYEEEE. This CDR3 region has 16 residues. The trim removed 5 bases at V and 3 bases at J, leaving 7 bases unmatched. CDR3 region: CASRGTGIGGANVLTF. In DNA form, the CDR3 reads TGTGCCAGCAGGGGGACAGGTATAGGTGGGGCCAACGTCCTGACTTTC.

Many counts were recorded for this clonotype. The chain combines TRBV5-1 with TRBJ1-4; 10 bases fit TRBD1. Germline CDR1 SGHRS, CDR2 YFSETQ. This CDR3 contains 15 residues. V shed 4 bases and J 5 bases; nucleotides not matched to a gene: 5. This chain's CDR3 is CASSRDRGMNEKLFF. The CDR3 DNA reads TGCGCCAGCAGCCGGGACAGGGGCATGAATGAAAAACTGTTTTTT. Supplemented by reference TRBV5-1 and TRBJ1-4, the full variable domain reads KAGVTQTPRYLIKTRGQQVTLSCSPISGHRSVSWYQQTPGQGLQFLFEYFSETQRNKGNFPGRFSGRQFSNSRSEMNVSTLELGDSALYLCASSRDRGMNEKLFFGSGTQLSVL.

This clonotype was counted ten times or more. The rearrangement joins TRBV7-9 to TRBJ1-2, with D perhaps TRBD1 (6 bases). Between the trimmed V and J ends, which lost 5 bases and 4 bases, there was a span of 20 bases. This CDR3 region has 16 residues. Per the germline V gene, CDR1 is SEHNR and CDR2 is FQNEAQ (reference sequence). The CDR3 region has the DNA TGTGCCAGCAGCGGGCGGATTACCAGGGGCTCCTATGGCTACACCTTC. Amino acid sequence: CASSGRITRGSYGYTF.

This clonotype was seen at least ten times. This sequence joins TRBV4-3 and TRBJ2-7; TRBD2 agrees at 7 bases. Per the germline V gene, CDR1 is LGHNA and CDR2 is YSLEER. The CDR3 has 15 amino acids. V was clipped by 4 bases and J by 0 bases; unmatched bases: 6. The CDR3 sequence: CASSPGLVNSYEQYF. The CDR3 coding sequence is TGCGCCAGCAGCCCCGGACTAGTCAACTCCTACGAGCAGTACTTC.

This clonotype occurred many times. The chain carries TRBV27 and TRBJ2-7; TRBD1 aligns across 7 bases. Looked up from germline, CDR1 is MNHEY and CDR2 is SMNVEV (reference sequence). V was clipped by 6 bases and J by 3 bases; unmatched bases: 8. CDR3 length equals 14 residues. The chain's CDR3 is CASRPRRDSYEQYF. The CDR3 bases are TGTGCCAGCAGACCCCGACGGGACAGCTACGAGCAGTACTTC.

This clonotype was recorded many times. The rearrangement uses TRBV28 and TRBJ1-2, with TRBD1 as a possible D gene (5 bases). CDR3 length equals 15 residues. Trimming removed 3 bases at V and 7 bases at J, with 18 bases between. The germline V gene has CDR1 MDHEN and CDR2 SYDVKM. The CDR3 loop reads CASSFGSGEVSGYTF. The CDR3 DNA is TGTGCCAGCAGTTTTGGATCGGGGGAGGTCTCTGGCTACACCTTC.

This clonotype was recorded many times. The chain employs TRBV7-3 and TRBJ2-3, with TRBD2 matching 8 bases. This CDR3 has 15 residues. The junction had 2 bases not matched to a gene; V was cut back by 0 bases and J by 3 bases. Germline-derived CDR1 and CDR2 are SGHTA and FQGTGA. The CDR3 coding sequence is TGTGCCAGCAGCTTAACGGCTAGCGGGACAGATACGCAGTATTTT. This codes for CASSLTASGTDTQYF.

This clonotype was seen ten or more times. V gene TRBV27 combines with J gene TRBJ2-1; 7 bases align to TRBD1. This CDR3 region has 14 residues. Germline V gene data show CDR1 as MNHEY and CDR2 as SMNVEV (reference sequence). Trimming at V came to 7 bases and at J to 9 bases, leaving 12 bases not matched to a gene. CDR3 sequence reads: CASTAEVRGSEQFF. The CDR3 nucleotides are TGTGCCAGCACGGCCGAGGTCAGGGGGAGTGAGCAGTTCTTC.

This clonotype was observed a few times. This chain connects TRBV9 to TRBJ2-5, with TRBD2 as a possible D gene (6 bases). This CDR3 has 15 amino acids. V was cut by 3 bases and J by 5 bases, with 17 bases left in between. CDR1 and CDR2 (germline): SGDLS, YYNGEE. CDR3 in amino acids: CASSAGGREGETQYF. CDR3 sequence (DNA): TGTGCCAGCAGCGCCGGAGGGCGGGAAGGCGAGACCCAGTACTTC.

This clonotype has a count of ten or more. Written as DNA, the CDR3 is TGTGCCAGCAGCTTAGTCGGGAGGGTGTACAATGAGCAGTTCTTC. It encodes CASSLVGRVYNEQFF. The chain carries TRBV7-3 and TRBJ2-1; 8 bases match TRBD2. This CDR3 region has 15 residues. CDR1 SGHTA and CDR2 FQGTGA come from the germline V gene. V shed 2 bases and J 4 bases; nucleotides not matched to a gene: 4. Together with reference TRBV7-3 and TRBJ2-1, the CDR3 gives the full variable domain: GAGVSQTPSNKVTEKGKYVELRCDPISGHTALYWYRQSLGQGPEFLIYFQGTGAADDSGLPNDRFFAVRPEGSVSTLKIQRTERGDSAVYLCASSLVGRVYNEQFFGPGTRLTVL.

The table lists this clonotype with many counts. The chain uses TRBV7-9 and TRBJ2-7, with a tentative D call TRBD1 (8 bases). This CDR3 is 18 amino acids long. V was trimmed by 4 bases and J by 1 base, leaving 23 bases between them. From germline, CDR1 is SEHNR and CDR2 FQNEAQ (reference sequence). In nucleotides, the CDR3 is TGTGCCAGCAGCTCCCATGGGGGGGGGACAGGAGTTTCCTACGAGCAGTACTTC. Its translation: CASSSHGGGTGVSYEQYF.

The rearrangement joins TRBV5-1 to TRBJ2-7, with D perhaps given as TRBD1 or TRBD2 (5 bases each). CDR3 size: 15 residues. V dropped 1 base and J dropped 6 bases, with 17 bases sitting between them. Germline-derived CDR1 and CDR2 are SGHRS and YFSETQ. The CDR3 DNA reads as TGCGCCAGCAGCTTGATGCCCCACGGGGCTAGCGAGCAGTACTTC. Translation: CASSLMPHGASEQYF.

The chain links TRBV19 to TRBJ1-2; tentatively, D is TRBD1 (6 bases). The CDR3 spans 13 residues. Germline CDR1 and CDR2: LNHDA and SQIVND (reference sequence). The germline V and J ends were trimmed by 5 bases and 6 bases, with 13 bases remaining between them. CDR3: CASSLQGSNGYTF. The CDR3 nucleotides read TGTGCCAGTAGTTTACAGGGCTCGAATGGCTACACCTTC.

This clonotype was picked up many times. This chain joins TRBV20-1 and TRBJ2-1; 9 bases are shared with TRBD2. Germline CDR1 reads DFQATT; CDR2 reads SNEGSKA (reference sequence). This CDR3 region has 15 residues. J lost 4 bases, V lost 2 bases, and 6 bases had no gene match. The CDR3 nucleotides are TGCAGTGCTAGACGGCTCAGCGGGGGGTACAATGAGCAGTTCTTC. It encodes CSARRLSGGYNEQFF.

This clonotype was recorded many times. The gene calls are TRBV5-1 and TRBJ2-1, with 10 bases identical to TRBD2. Germline V gene data show CDR1 as SGHRS and CDR2 as YFSETQ. The length of the CDR3 is 16 residues. The V segment lost 0 bases and the J segment 0 bases; nucleotides outside the gene matches: 0. The CDR3 coding sequence is TGCGCCAGCAGCTTGGTAGCGGGGGGCTCCTACAATGAGCAGTTCTTC. This sequence encodes CASSLVAGGSYNEQFF. The whole variable domain, remainder taken from reference TRBV5-1 and TRBJ2-1, is KAGVTQTPRYLIKTRGQQVTLSCSPISGHRSVSWYQQTPGQGLQFLFEYFSETQRNKGNFPGRFSGRQFSNSRSEMNVSTLELGDSALYLCASSLVAGGSYNEQFFGPGTRLTVL.

This clonotype has just a few counts. CDR3 residues: CASSGRDSTNSPLHF. DNA of the CDR3: TGTGCCAGCAGTGGTCGGGACAGTACCAATTCACCCCTCCACTTT. The chain is built from TRBV6-1 and TRBJ1-6; 7 nucleotides match TRBD1. The germline CDR1 and CDR2 sequences are MNHNS and SASEGT. The CDR3 has 15 amino acids. V lost 4 bases, J lost 7 bases, and 7 bases stayed unmatched.

This clonotype was counted ten times or more. CDR3 in DNA: TGCGCCAGCAGCTTCCTTAGGGGTCCGCTTGAGCAGTTCTTC. This codes for CASSFLRGPLEQFF. The chain recombines TRBV5-1 with TRBJ2-1; possibly TRBD1 for D (5 bases). The CDR3 sequence is 14 residues long. Germline assignment: CDR1 SGHRS and CDR2 YFSETQ. Trimming took 2 bases from V and 9 from J, leaving 15 bases between them. Using reference TRBV5-1 and TRBJ2-1 for the parts outside the CDR3, the full variable domain is KAGVTQTPRYLIKTRGQQVTLSCSPISGHRSVSWYQQTPGQGLQFLFEYFSETQRNKGNFPGRFSGRQFSNSRSEMNVSTLELGDSALYLCASSFLRGPLEQFFGPGTRLTVL.

Ten or more counts support this clonotype. The chain has TRBV5-6 and TRBJ2-3; D perhaps matches TRBD1 (6 bases). The germline V and J ends were trimmed by 6 bases and 1 base, with 15 bases remaining between them. Per germline, CDR1 SGHDT and CDR2 YYEEEE. CDR3 size: 15 residues. CDR3 amino acids: CASTDQGYGTDTQYF. The DNA of the CDR3 is TGTGCCAGCACCGACCAGGGGTATGGCACAGATACGCAGTATTTT.

This clonotype was counted at least ten times. V is TRBV29-1 and J is TRBJ1-2; tentatively, D is TRBD1 (5 bases). Germline values: CDR1 SQVTM, CDR2 ANQGSEA. This CDR3 comprises 13 residues. V was clipped by 7 bases and J by 6 bases, with 18 bases between them. The chain's CDR3 is CSASATTENGYTF. The DNA for the CDR3 is TGCAGCGCCTCCGCTACGACAGAAAATGGCTACACCTTC. The entire variable domain, with the rest obtained from reference TRBV29-1 and TRBJ1-2, is as follows: SAVISQKPSRDICQRGTSLTIQCQVDSQVTMMFWYRQQPGQSLTLIATANQGSEATYESGFVIDKFPISRPNLTFSTLTVSNMSPEDSSIYLCSASATTENGYTFGSGTRLTVV.

This clonotype was detected ten times or more. The V gene is TRBV11-3, the J gene TRBJ1-1, with D possibly TRBD1 on 6 matching bases. Trimming took off 5 bases at V and 6 bases at J, with 7 bases between the two ends. CDR3 size: 11 residues. Germline lookup yields CDR1 SGHNT and CDR2 YENEEA. The CDR3: CASSRGAEAFF. The CDR3 coding sequence is TGTGCCAGCAGCAGGGGGGCTGAAGCTTTCTTT.

The sample holds many counts of this clonotype. The chain carries TRBV28 and TRBJ2-7; possibly TRBD1 for D (5 bases). Germline lookup yields CDR1 MDHEN and CDR2 SYDVKM. This CDR3 is 15 amino acids long. The V end lost 1 base, the J end lost 6 bases, and 16 bases lay between the germline ends. CDR3 in DNA: TGTGCCAGCAGTTTATCTTGGGCTAGGGGCATCGAGCAGTACTTC. It is translated as CASSLSWARGIEQYF. The whole variable domain, remainder taken from reference TRBV28 and TRBJ2-7, is DVKVTQSSRYLVKRTGEKVFLECVQDMDHENMFWYRQDPGLGLRLIYFSYDVKMKEKGDIPEGYSVSREKKERFSLILESASTNQTSMYLCASSLSWARGIEQYFGPGTRLTVT.

This clonotype was picked up many times. The chain combines TRBV20-1 with TRBJ2-1; D unresolved. The germline V and J ends were trimmed by 1 base and 1 base, with 20 bases remaining between them. This CDR3 contains 18 residues. Germline CDR1 reads DFQATT; CDR2 reads SNEGSKA (reference sequence). The CDR3 nucleotides are TGCAGTGCTAGAGCCCATCTACTTGATAAGCCTTCCTACAATGAGCAGTTCTTC. Its protein is CSARAHLLDKPSYNEQFF.

This clonotype has a count of ten or more. The gene calls are TRBV2 and TRBJ1-4; no definite D call. Looked up from germline, CDR1 is SNHLY and CDR2 is FYNNEI. V lost 6 bases to trimming and J lost 8 bases, with 10 bases between them. CDR3 length: 12 amino acids. Written as DNA, the CDR3 is TGTGCCAGCAGACGGGTACAGGAAAAACTGTTTTTT. Translation: CASRRVQEKLFF.

This clonotype was counted many times. The chain couples TRBV7-8 to TRBJ1-2; D gene unclear. Germline V lookup: CDR1 SGHVS, CDR2 FQNEAQ. Trimming took off 4 bases at V and 8 bases at J, with 11 bases between the two ends. The CDR3 sequence is 12 residues long. The DNA for the CDR3 is TGTGCCAGCAGCTCCGGACCGCGGGGCTACACCTTC. Its protein is CASSSGPRGYTF. The full variable domain, rest sourced from reference TRBV7-8 and TRBJ1-2, is GAGVSQSPRYKVAKRGQDVALRCDPISGHVSLFWYQQALGQGPEFLTYFQNEAQLDKSGLPSDRFFAERPEGSVSTLKIQRTQQEDSAVYLCASSSGPRGYTFGSGTRLTVV.